One T cell receptor beta chain is described in this entry. V was shortened by 4 bases and J by 4 bases, with 10 bases between the two germline ends. This CDR3 is 12 amino acids long. The germline V gene has CDR1 SQVTM and CDR2 ANQGSEA. Random hexamers were used to reverse transcribe about 0.45 to 1 ug of RNA. TCRdb re-analysed the immunoSEQ multiplex PCR reads in MiXCR, keeping a single row per CDR3 protein. The sample consists of fewer than 150,000 distinct CDR3 sequences, 91% of them appearing once. This record belongs to a study of CD8 T cells in Susac syndrome. Relapsing-remitting disease, either stable or active, was present in the multiple sclerosis controls, who were treatment-naive patients. CD8+ and CD4+ T cells were negatively isolated; TEMRA cells were FACS-enriched.

The clonotype was recovered from a human donor with multiple sclerosis. This chain connects TRBV29-1 to TRBJ1-1; TRBD1 might be the D (5 bases). The sample was CD8+ T cells from PBMCs. DNA for the CDR3: TGCAGCGTTGTCTCCGGGACCACTGAAGCTTTCTTT. It codes for CSVVSGTTEAFF.